This TCR beta chain was profiled in a study of cytomegalovirus exposure and HLA in healthy donors. In the study overall: The same platform as the approximately 700 first-cohort repertoires was used for the 110 or so validation repertoires, a later analysis reported. Study-wide points: With high specificity and sensitivity, the classifier reportedly diagnosed cytomegalovirus status. The authors enumerated 180 or so TCR beta chains as linked to cytomegalovirus. Within the 95 to 150 validation repertoires, first-cohort TCR clusters tended to co-occur, according to a later analysis.

Clones were read by immunoSEQ multiplex PCR, and TCRdb kept only the in-frame ones, dropping some. The sample yields 250,000 to 350,000 clones, approximately 86% seen once. Losses at the gene ends were 4 bases for V and 0 bases for J; bases not matched to a gene: 9. CDR3 length equals 17 residues. CDR1 and CDR2 from the germline V gene are SGHRS and YFSETQ. A word on this clone: No antigen is known for it.

The TCR sequence derives from a man aged 30-40 years in good health and CMV-seronegative. The sequencing input was PBMCs. The chain carries TRBV5-1 and TRBJ2-2; 7 nucleotides align to TRBD1. CDR3 protein: CASSVIPGQTNTGELFF. The CDR3 bases are TGCGCCAGCAGCGTAATTCCGGGACAGACGAACACCGGGGAGCTGTTTTTT.